This is a list of T cell receptor beta chains from one sample in a study of T cell repertoires in cytomegalovirus infection. Using its own MiXCR run on the reads, TCRdb lists one record per CDR3 protein. The sample consists of approximately 180,000 distinct CDR3 sequences, 8.5% to 10% of them appearing once. The sequenced sample consisted of PBMCs. Receptor source: a human donor in good health (CMV status not recorded). Some clones in this sample may be carry-over from other donors' samples. The CDR3 runs from the conserved cysteine through the conserved F or W. A D gene is named only where the DNA matches it firmly. Clone size is not always given. Where it is, it says once, few, many or a class for expanded clones.

d_call	v_call	clone_size	j_call	cdr3_aa	cdr3_nt
TRBD1	TRBV19	.	TRBJ1-5	CASSIARDRGNNQPQHF	TGTGCCAGTAGTATCGCCCGGGACAGGGGTAACAATCAGCCCCAGCATTTT
TRBD1	TRBV24-1	many	TRBJ2-2	CATSESGTANTGELFF	TGTGCCACCAGTGAATCCGGGACAGCGAACACCGGGGAGCTGTTTTTT
.	TRBV6-2/TRBV6-3	.	TRBJ2-3	CASSYGTRGKDTQYF	TGTGCCAGCAGTTATGGTACCCGAGGCAAAGATACGCAGTATTTT
.	TRBV7-2	many	TRBJ1-2	CASSEPGTPRGYTF	TGTGCCAGCAGCGAACCCGGGACGCCGAGGGGCTACACCTTC
.	TRBV7-2	many	TRBJ2-3	CASSQGAAQYF	TGTGCCAGCAGTCAGGGTGCAGCGCAGTATTTT
.	TRBV7-2	many	TRBJ1-2	CASSLALQNYGYTF	TGTGCCAGCAGCTTAGCGCTCCAGAACTATGGCTACACCTTC
.	TRBV7-8	many	TRBJ2-5	CASSLGLRRGQETQYF	TGTGCCAGCAGCTTAGGCCTCCGGCGGGGACAAGAGACCCAGTACTTC
TRBD2	TRBV4-3	few	TRBJ2-5	CASSQDYPLAGKETQYF	TGCGCCAGCAGCCAAGATTATCCCCTAGCGGGAAAAGAGACCCAGTACTTC
.	TRBV11-2	many	TRBJ1-5	CASSEEDQPQHF	TGTGCCAGCAGCGAAGAAGATCAGCCCCAGCATTTT
TRBD2	TRBV7-2	many	TRBJ2-7	CASGRTRAYEQYF	TGTGCCAGCGGTCGGACTAGGGCCTACGAGCAGTACTTC
.	TRBV2	.	TRBJ1-1	CASRTEGNTEAFF	TGTGCCAGCCGGACAGAGGGAAACACTGAAGCTTTCTTT
TRBD2	TRBV4-2	few	TRBJ2-3	CASRPLAGGPDTQYF	TGTGCCAGCAGACCTCTAGCGGGGGGCCCGGATACGCAGTATTTT
.	TRBV11-2	few	TRBJ2-1	CASSFRDSKNEQFF	TGTGCCAGCAGCTTCCGGGACTCAAAAAATGAGCAGTTCTTC
.	TRBV19	few	TRBJ1-5	CASTGGNFGNQPQHF	TGTGCCAGTACCGGGGGGAATTTCGGCAATCAGCCCCAGCATTTT
TRBD1	TRBV7-2	many	TRBJ1-1	CASSRGTGVNTEAFF	TGTGCCAGCAGCAGGGGGACAGGAGTGAACACTGAAGCTTTCTTT
.	TRBV12-3/TRBV12-4	many	TRBJ1-1	CASTFPGSRALNTEAFF	TGTGCCAGCACCTTCCCGGGCTCTCGGGCCCTGAACACTGAAGCTTTCTTT
TRBD2	TRBV28	many	TRBJ2-1	CASTLAGGKFF	TGTGCCAGCACCTTAGCGGGAGGGAAATTCTTC
.	TRBV2	few	TRBJ1-4	CASSIAATEKLFF	TGTGCCAGCAGTATAGCGGCAACCGAAAAACTGTTTTTT
.	TRBV19	.	TRBJ2-1	CASTQEGLYNEQFF	TGTGCCAGTACACAGGAGGGCCTATACAATGAGCAGTTCTTC
TRBD1	TRBV6-5	many	TRBJ1-2	CASSYTGQGKYGYTF	TGTGCCAGCAGTTACACGGGACAGGGGAAGTATGGCTACACCTTC
.	TRBV7-8	many	TRBJ2-5	CASSFWRGLRETQYF	TGTGCCAGCAGCTTCTGGCGGGGACTTCGAGAGACCCAGTACTTC
.	TRBV6-2/TRBV6-3	many	TRBJ2-3	CASSGATDTQYF	TGTGCCAGCAGCGGGGCCACAGATACGCAGTATTTT
TRBD1	TRBV20-1	.	TRBJ2-7	CSASDRGRRYEQYF	TGCAGTGCCTCTGACAGGGGGCGAAGGTACGAGCAGTACTTC
.	TRBV20-1	.	TRBJ2-7	CSASGGGSKYEQYF	TGCAGTGCTAGTGGTGGCGGGTCGAAGTACGAGCAGTACTTC
.	TRBV19	many	TRBJ2-5	CASSTFPTAIEETQYF	TGTGCCAGTAGTACCTTTCCGACAGCAATCGAAGAGACCCAGTACTTC
.	TRBV28	many	TRBJ1-1	CASSLIGRGASYTEAFF	TGTGCCAGCAGTTTGATTGGTCGAGGTGCAAGCTACACTGAAGCTTTCTTT
TRBD1	TRBV6-2/TRBV6-3	.	TRBJ1-2	CASRDPGQRDYGYTF	TGTGCCAGCAGAGACCCGGGACAGAGAGACTATGGCTACACCTTC
TRBD2	TRBV20-1	.	TRBJ2-1	CSAKGLVPRGVDEQFF	TGCAGTGCTAAGGGACTAGTTCCCCGGGGGGTAGATGAGCAGTTCTTC
TRBD2	TRBV20-1	.	TRBJ2-1	CSADNERGVRNEQFF	TGCAGTGCGGACAACGAGCGGGGGGTAAGGAATGAGCAGTTCTTC
TRBD1	TRBV20-1	many	TRBJ2-7	CSARLQPGQDRHEQYF	TGCAGTGCTAGATTACAGCCGGGACAGGATAGACACGAGCAGTACTTC
.	TRBV28	few	TRBJ1-6	CASTPFAGGANSPLHF	TGTGCCAGCACCCCTTTTGCGGGGGGGGCTAATTCACCCCTCCACTTT
.	TRBV5-1	few	TRBJ2-2	CASRDRSNTGELFF	TGCGCCAGCAGGGACAGATCGAACACCGGGGAGCTGTTTTTT
TRBD1	TRBV25-1	many	TRBJ1-6	CASSVQGGNSPLHF	TGTGCCAGCAGCGTCCAGGGGGGCAACTCACCCCTCCACTTT
.	TRBV6-2/TRBV6-3	many	TRBJ2-7	CASSWDIDYEQYF	TGTGCCAGCAGTTGGGACATCGACTACGAGCAGTACTTC
.	TRBV12-3/TRBV12-4	many	TRBJ1-4	CASSLSRGTEKLFF	TGTGCCAGCAGTTTAAGCAGGGGTACTGAAAAACTGTTTTTT
TRBD1	TRBV10-3	many	TRBJ1-4	CAISEADRGSEKLFF	TGTGCCATCAGTGAGGCGGACAGGGGAAGTGAAAAACTGTTTTTT
.	TRBV7-2	many	TRBJ2-3	CASSLAGRRARTDTQYF	TGTGCCAGCAGCTTAGCGGGGCGCCGGGCGCGCACAGATACGCAGTATTTT
.	TRBV18	.	TRBJ1-1	CASSPAVQLGTEAFF	TGTGCCAGCTCACCCGCGGTTCAGCTAGGCACTGAAGCTTTCTTT
.	TRBV7-2	many	TRBJ1-3	CASRMGGTVSGNTIYF	TGTGCCAGCAGGATGGGGGGAACTGTCTCTGGAAACACCATATATTTT
.	TRBV10-1	many	TRBJ2-2	CASRQVNTGELFF	TGCGCCAGCAGACAGGTCAACACCGGGGAGCTGTTTTTT
.	TRBV2	few	TRBJ1-5	CASTEGGLQPQHF	TGTGCCAGCACTGAGGGGGGGCTTCAGCCCCAGCATTTT
.	TRBV7-9	many	TRBJ2-7	CASSFAGRGKDEQYF	TGTGCCAGCAGCTTTGCGGGCAGGGGAAAGGACGAGCAGTACTTC
.	TRBV11-2	many	TRBJ2-1	CASSLGRHQKNEQFF	TGTGCCAGCAGCTTAGGTAGACACCAAAAAAATGAGCAGTTCTTC
.	TRBV3-1	.	TRBJ2-5	CASSLRVGGSETQYF	TGTGCCAGCAGCCTCCGGGTGGGGGGAAGCGAGACCCAGTACTTC
.	TRBV19	.	TRBJ1-1	CASSIGFGRTEAFF	TGTGCCAGTAGTATAGGATTCGGGAGAACTGAAGCTTTCTTT
.	TRBV6-6	many	TRBJ2-5	CASSYAGARETQYF	TGTGCCAGCAGTTACGCGGGGGCTCGAGAGACCCAGTACTTC
TRBD2	TRBV5-5	.	TRBJ2-7	CASSLTGLAHYEQYF	TGTGCCAGCAGCCTTACAGGACTAGCGCACTACGAGCAGTACTTC
.	TRBV28	.	TRBJ1-3	CASSPRGLGNTIYF	TGTGCCAGCAGCCCGAGGGGCCTGGGAAACACCATATATTTT
.	TRBV20-1	few	TRBJ2-7	CSAQYGEAYEQYF	TGCAGTGCTCAATACGGGGAGGCCTACGAGCAGTACTTC